This TCR beta chain was recovered during a study of OX40 agonist ivuxolimab in advanced cancers. Overall study context: Therapy given before enrollment (anti-PD-1, anti-PD-L1 or anti-CTLA-4) was allowed, and around 41% had some. Regarding the study as a whole: CD4+ and CD8+ blood T cells expanded clonally by week 6 at 0.1 to 3.0 mg/kg.

The data were produced by immunoSEQ multiplex PCR, yet TCRdb's version contains in-frame clones alone and is incomplete. The repertoire holds approximately 50,000 clones, with roughly 80% as singletons. The timepoints at which blood was sampled were baseline, cycle 4 day 1, and cycle 7 day 1. With respect to this clone: The antigen is undetermined.

V was pared by 4 bases and J by 2 bases, with 12 bases between. From germline, CDR1 is MRHNA and CDR2 SNTAGT. This CDR3 region has 15 residues. The V gene is TRBV6-4, the J gene TRBJ2-1, with D perhaps TRBD1 or TRBD2 (6 bases each). The receptor was derived from an adult with an advanced solid tumor such as melanoma, head and neck, liver or kidney cancer. The specimen was CD4+ or CD8+ T cells sorted from blood, collected in a trial of the OX40 agonist ivuxolimab. The CDR3 DNA follows: TGTGCCAGCAGTGTGGAGGGGGGCACCTACAATGAGCAGTTCTTC. The encoded protein is CASSVEGGTYNEQFF.